These 18 T cell receptor beta chains came from one sample sequenced in a study of T-cell reconstitution after alpha-beta-depleted transplantation in children. Researchers prepared the TCRbeta library using unique molecular identifiers, the study reports. Each CDR3 protein gets one entry after TCRdb re-called the PCR reads with MiXCR. The sample includes around 420,000 distinct CDR3 sequences, around 15% of them seen just once. Sequencing was performed on PBMCs, mostly from graft donor cells, taken 360 days after TCRalphabeta/CD19-depleted stem cell transplant. Receptor source: a boy under two years old who had a stem cell transplant for Wiskott-Aldrich syndrome, so the T cells may come from the graft donor.

V and J are TRBV5-1 and TRBJ2-5; 12 bases agree with TRBD2. The CDR3 loop spans 17 amino acids. V lost 1 base to trimming and J lost 5 bases; unmatched junction nucleotides: 9. Germline assignment: CDR1 SGHRS and CDR2 YFSETQ. DNA for the CDR3: TGCGCCAGCAGCTTGCAGCCTAGCGGGGGGGTCTTTGAGACCCAGTACTTC. Its translation: CASSLQPSGGVFETQYF.

This clonotype was detected a few times. The chain has TRBV9 and TRBJ2-1, with TRBD2 identical over 12 bases. After removal of 4 bases from V and 0 bases from J, the junction contained 8 bases not matched to a gene. Germline lookup yields CDR1 SGDLS and CDR2 YYNGEE. CDR3 length: 18 amino acids. As DNA, the CDR3 is TGTGCCAGCAGCCCAGGACTAGCGGGAACCTTCTCCTACAATGAGCAGTTCTTC. Its protein is CASSPGLAGTFSYNEQFF.

Only a few counts were recorded for this clonotype. The chain employs TRBV6-5 and TRBJ2-5; weak D call: TRBD2 (5 bases). Germline-derived CDR1 and CDR2 are MNHEY and SVGAGI. V was cut by 2 bases and J by 3 bases, with 7 bases left in between. The CDR3 covers 13 residues. The CDR3: CASSYDGEETQYF. CDR3 bases: TGTGCCAGCAGTTACGACGGGGAAGAGACCCAGTACTTC.

This clonotype was seen more than once but under ten times. The chain recombines TRBV4-3 with TRBJ2-7; 11 bases agree with TRBD2. The trim removed 4 bases at V and 2 bases at J, leaving 13 bases unmatched. Germline CDR1 and CDR2: LGHNA and YSLEER. The CDR3 covers 18 residues. CDR3 DNA: TGCGCCAGCAGCCGTAAAATAGCGGGAGGGCCTTTAGCCTACGAGCAGTACTTC. This encodes CASSRKIAGGPLAYEQYF.

There are a few counts of this clonotype. This chain uses TRBV5-1 with TRBJ2-5; TRBD1 matches 9 bases. CDR1 is SGHRS, CDR2 YFSETQ, per germline. CDR3 size: 14 residues. J lost 5 bases, V lost 2 bases, and 4 bases had no gene match. The CDR3 is CASSFTGGWETQYF. As DNA, the CDR3 is TGCGCCAGCAGCTTTACAGGGGGCTGGGAGACCCAGTACTTC. Together with reference TRBV5-1 and TRBJ2-5, the CDR3 gives the full variable domain: KAGVTQTPRYLIKTRGQQVTLSCSPISGHRSVSWYQQTPGQGLQFLFEYFSETQRNKGNFPGRFSGRQFSNSRSEMNVSTLELGDSALYLCASSFTGGWETQYFGPGTRLLVL.

J is TRBJ2-1 and V is TRBV11-2, with D possibly being TRBD2 (6 bases). Germline V CDR1 and CDR2: SGHAT, FQNNGV. Trimming left V 1 base short and J 0 bases short, with 13 bases between. The CDR3 has 17 amino acids. The CDR3 is CASSLVLRGSSYNEQFF. The CDR3 DNA is TGTGCCAGCAGCTTAGTGTTACGGGGGAGCTCCTACAATGAGCAGTTCTTC.

This clonotype was detected only a few times. The chain employs TRBV12-3 or TRBV12-4 and TRBJ2-3; TRBD1 is a possible D gene (5 bases). V lost 8 bases and J lost 4, with 13 bases in between. The CDR3 covers 13 residues. CDR3 loop: CASDRKGADTQYF. The CDR3 coding sequence is TGTGCCAGCGACAGAAAAGGGGCAGATACGCAGTATTTT.

This clonotype was detected a few times. This chain connects TRBV7-9 to TRBJ2-7; D tentatively reads TRBD1 or TRBD2 (6 bases each). V was trimmed by 1 base and J by 2 bases, leaving 18 bases between them. The CDR3 is 17 residues long. Germline V gene data show CDR1 as SEHNR and CDR2 as FQNEAQ (reference sequence). The CDR3 DNA is TGTGCCAGCAGCTTAGGGGGCCGGGGGCGACGTACCTACGAGCAGTACTTC. Its protein is CASSLGGRGRRTYEQYF.

This clonotype has more than one count but fewer than ten. V usage is TRBV29-1 and J usage is TRBJ1-1; tentatively, D is TRBD1 (5 bases). Germline CDR1 and CDR2: SQVTM and ANQGSEA. Trimming removed 4 bases from V and 0 bases from J, with 9 bases in between. CDR3 length equals 13 residues. The CDR3 is CSVGGRLNTEAFF. The CDR3, as DNA: TGCAGCGTTGGGGGACGTTTGAACACTGAAGCTTTCTTT.

This clonotype has just a few counts. The rearrangement joins TRBV4-1 to TRBJ2-1, with TRBD2 matching 12 bases. The CDR3 has 18 amino acids. Germline-derived CDR1 and CDR2 are MGHRA and YSYEKL. J was trimmed by 0 bases and V by 4 bases; bases with no gene match: 7. CDR3 coding DNA: TGCGCCAGCAGCCGAGGACTAGCGGGGACCAGCTCCTACAATGAGCAGTTCTTC. It is translated as CASSRGLAGTSSYNEQFF.

V usage is TRBV4-3 and J usage is TRBJ2-3; D is perhaps TRBD2 (6 bases). Looked up from germline, CDR1 is LGHNA and CDR2 is YSLEER. This CDR3 is built from 16 residues. Trimming took 3 bases from V and 2 from J, leaving 15 bases between them. The CDR3 DNA reads TGCGCCAGCAGCCAGTATAGCGGAGAGCCCACAGATACGCAGTATTTT. Its protein is CASSQYSGEPTDTQYF.

The J gene is TRBJ1-5, the V gene TRBV24-1, with D possibly being TRBD1 (5 bases). Germline CDR1 KGHDR, CDR2 SFDVKD. This CDR3 comprises 15 residues. With 4 bases removed from V and 2 bases from J, the gap between germline ends came to 11 bases. As DNA, the CDR3 is TGTGCCACCAGTGACTCGGGGGGGGGCAATCAGCCCCAGCATTTT. Amino acids: CATSDSGGGNQPQHF.

This clonotype was seen a few times. The CDR3 loop is CAISVGTSGTNEQFF. The CDR3 bases are TGTGCCATCAGTGTCGGGACTAGCGGGACCAATGAGCAGTTCTTC. The J gene is TRBJ2-1, the V gene TRBV10-3, with 13 nucleotides matching TRBD2. This CDR3 contains 15 residues. V gave up 4 bases and J gave up 6 bases; unmatched junction bases: 3. Germline CDR1 and CDR2: ENHRY and SYGVKD.

The chain carries TRBV5-1 and TRBJ1-6, with TRBD1 matching 10 bases. Germline V CDR1 and CDR2: SGHRS, YFSETQ. The CDR3 spans 16 residues. With V trimmed by 1 base and J by 10 bases, 8 bases remained unmatched. The DNA for the CDR3 is TGCGCCAGCAGCTTGCAAGTCCCGGGACAGGGGTCACCCCTCCACTTT. This sequence encodes CASSLQVPGQGSPLHF.

The chain recombines TRBV7-8 with TRBJ2-5; TRBD1 matches 9 bases. Germline CDR1 is SGHVS and CDR2 is FQNEAQ. The CDR3 is 15 residues long. Trimming at V came to 5 bases and at J to 2 bases, leaving 6 bases not matched to a gene. CDR3 in amino acids: CASSTDRGWQETQYF. CDR3 DNA sequence: TGTGCCAGCAGCACGGACAGGGGATGGCAAGAGACCCAGTACTTC.

Here the CDR3 reads CASSLRQGREQYF. The CDR3 region has the DNA TGTGCCAGCAGCTTAAGACAGGGTCGGGAGCAGTACTTC. The V and J genes are TRBV7-6 and TRBJ2-7; 7 nucleotides match TRBD1. This CDR3 is 13 amino acids long. After removal of 2 bases from V and 7 bases from J, the junction contained 5 bases not matched to a gene. Germline-derived CDR1 and CDR2 are SGHVS and FNYEAQ.

The chain links TRBV5-4 to TRBJ2-6, with D perhaps given as TRBD1 or TRBD2 (5 bases each). The CDR3 consists of 17 residues. Deletions cut 5 bases from V and 4 bases from J, with 19 bases between. Germline values: CDR1 SGHNT, CDR2 YYREEE (reference sequence). The CDR3 nucleotides are TGTGCCAGCAGGGAAGGAACTCCGGGGCCCGGGGCCAACGTCCTGACTTTC. Its protein product is CASREGTPGPGANVLTF.

This clonotype was seen a few times. This sequence joins TRBV6-5 and TRBJ1-1, with D perhaps matching TRBD1 (6 bases). The germline CDR1 and CDR2 sequences are MNHEY and SVGAGI. This CDR3 is built from 12 residues. The V end lost 3 bases, the J end lost 11 bases, and 13 bases lay between the germline ends. CDR3 coding DNA: TGTGCCAGCAGTTATAAAGGAGGGGGGGCTTTCTTT. Its protein is CASSYKGGGAFF.